One and the same sample provided the 23 T cell receptor beta chains below, sequenced in a study of CD8+CD57+ T cells in acquired aplastic anemia. CDR3 and TCR beta VDJ profiling relied on a genomic DNA template. One entry per CDR3 protein results from TCRdb running MiXCR on the reads. The table lists some 220,000 distinct CDR3 sequences, almost 35% of them singletons. Sequenced material: sorted CD4+, CD8+, or CD8+CD57+ T cells (not recorded which) from PBMCs. The receptors originated from a human donor in good health, serving as a control.

This clonotype was seen at least ten times. This chain links TRBV27 with TRBJ2-7, with D uncertain. The CDR3 consists of 14 residues. Germline V CDR1 and CDR2: MNHEY, SMNVEV (reference sequence). The V end was cut by 5 bases, the J end by 1 base, with 12 bases between. The CDR3 sequence is CASSLKPQSYEQYF. The CDR3 DNA follows: TGTGCCAGCAGTCTAAAGCCCCAATCCTACGAGCAGTACTTC.

The CDR3: CATSLIGRKDTQYF. The CDR3 nucleotides read TGTGCCACCAGCCTAATCGGGAGGAAAGATACGCAGTATTTT. This rearrangement joins TRBV24-1 to TRBJ2-3, with 7 bases matching TRBD2. The CDR3 totals 14 residues. The junction had 8 bases not matched to a gene; V was cut back by 7 bases and J by 5 bases. CDR1 and CDR2 from the germline V gene are KGHDR and SFDVKD.

The V gene is TRBV10-3, the J gene TRBJ2-1; TRBD2 aligns across 9 bases. Trimming cost V 8 bases and J 3 bases; bases outside gene matches: 5. Germline CDR1 is ENHRY and CDR2 is SYGVKD. This CDR3 has 14 amino acids. Here the CDR3 DNA reads TGTGCCATCCAGGAGCGGGGGGACTACAATGAGCAGTTCTTC. This encodes CAIQERGDYNEQFF.

This clonotype showed up just once. The chain carries TRBV2 and TRBJ1-4, with 10 bases matching TRBD1. Germline CDR1 and CDR2: SNHLY and FYNNEI. The V and J ends lost 7 bases and 8 bases, in that order; junction bases with no gene match: 4. The length of the CDR3 is 13 residues. CDR3 coding DNA: TGTGCCAGCATGGGACAGGGGTTGGAAAAACTGTTTTTT. Protein: CASMGQGLEKLFF. Full variable domain (outside the CDR3, taken from reference TRBV2 and TRBJ1-4): EPEVTQTPSHQVTQMGQEVILRCVPISNHLYFYWYRQILGQKVEFLVSFYNNEISEKSEIFDDQFSVERPDGSNFTLKIRSTKLEDSAMYFCASMGQGLEKLFFGSGTQLSVL.

This clonotype was observed a few times. The chain carries TRBV11-1 and TRBJ2-6; 7 bases are a match to TRBD1. V gave up 1 base and J gave up 0 bases; unmatched junction bases: 9. The CDR3 has 19 residues. Germline V gene sequence: CDR1 SGHAT, CDR2 FQDESV (reference sequence). Here the CDR3 DNA reads TGTGCCAGCAGCTTAGGGGGACAGCTCGGAATCTCTGGGGCCAACGTCCTGACTTTC. Its translation: CASSLGGQLGISGANVLTF.

With regard to this clonotype: A junction boundary mismatches the germline segment, possibly from a read error. The chain recombines TRBV2 with TRBJ2-1, with 7 bases matching TRBD2. The germline CDR1 and CDR2 sequences are SNHLY and FYNNEI. This CDR3 has 15 amino acids. This chain's CDR3 is CASSYGLAEYSEQFF. The CDR3 DNA sequence: TGTGCCAGCAGTTACGGCCTAGCGGAGTACAGTGAGCAGTTCTTC.

A remark on this clonotype: The CDR3 does not end in the conserved phenylalanine or tryptophan, so this is likely a read error. The chain uses TRBV9 and TRBJ1-1, with 7 bases matching TRBD1. CDR1 SGDLS and CDR2 YYNGEE come from the germline V gene. V lost 3 bases and J lost 4; bases outside the gene matches: 15. This CDR3 is built from 17 residues. The CDR3 spells CASSARDRTQPGTEAFL. The DNA of the CDR3 is TGTGCCAGCAGCGCCCGGGACAGAACTCAGCCGGGCACTGAAGCTTTCCTT.

The chain is built from TRBV9 and TRBJ1-1; maybe TRBD1 (5 bases). Germline values: CDR1 SGDLS, CDR2 YYNGEE. V shed 0 bases and J shed 0 bases, with 9 bases lying between them. This CDR3 region has 15 residues. The CDR3 protein is CASSVAGQLNTEAFF. In DNA, the CDR3 is TGTGCCAGCAGCGTAGCAGGGCAGTTGAACACTGAAGCTTTCTTT. The variable domain in full, completed from reference TRBV9 and TRBJ1-1, reads DSGVTQTPKHLITATGQRVTLRCSPRSGDLSVYWYQQSLDQGLQFLIQYYNGEERAKGNILERFSAQQFPDLHSELNLSSLELGDSALYFCASSVAGQLNTEAFFGQGTRLTVV.

The rearrangement uses TRBV5-1 and TRBJ1-6; 11 bases align to TRBD1. Trimming removed 9 bases from V and 9 bases from J; junction bases left unmatched: 2. Germline loops: CDR1 SGHRS, CDR2 YFSETQ. The CDR3 is made up of 12 amino acids. The chain's CDR3 is CATGTGGSPLHF. CDR3 bases: TGCGCCACCGGGACAGGGGGTTCACCCCTCCACTTT.

A word on this clonotype: This may be a read error: a much more frequent sequence differs by one nucleotide. The chain combines TRBV4-2 with TRBJ2-1; D might be TRBD2 (6 bases). CDR1 and CDR2 (germline): LGHNA, YNFKEQ. The CDR3 has 14 amino acids. Deletions cut 0 bases from V and 7 bases from J, with 10 bases between. The CDR3 coding sequence is TGTGCCAGCAGCCAAGATTCGCTAGCGAATGAGCAGTTCTTC. Amino acids: CASSQDSLANEQFF.

There are a few counts of this clonotype. As DNA, the CDR3 is TGCGCCAGCAGCCCCACCCCCCAATTAGGACAGAAAAGCTCCTACGAGCAGTACTTC. Amino acid sequence: CASSPTPQLGQKSSYEQYF. The chain links TRBV5-1 to TRBJ2-7, with D maybe TRBD1 (6 bases). CDR3 length: 19 amino acids. Per germline, CDR1 SGHRS and CDR2 YFSETQ. Trimming pared 4 bases from V and 0 bases from J, leaving 26 bases between.

On this clonotype itself: A much larger clone lies one base from this, so it may be a read error. This chain uses TRBV7-2 with TRBJ2-5; the match to TRBD2 covers 15 bases. There are 16 residues in the CDR3. Per germline, CDR1 SGHTA and CDR2 FQGNSA. The CDR3 DNA reads as TGTGTCAGCAGCGTGGGACTAGCGGGGGGACAAGAGACCCAGTACTTC. As protein: CVSSVGLAGGQETQYF.

To note about this clonotype: This may stem from a read error, because a much larger clone lies one nucleotide away. The chain couples TRBV20-1 to TRBJ1-2; D call uncertain. The V end lost 5 bases, the J end lost 4 bases, and 11 bases lay between the germline ends. Germline lookup yields CDR1 DFQATT and CDR2 SNEGSKA (reference sequence). CDR3 length: 12 amino acids. This chain's CDR3 is CSAPGGSYGYTF. The DNA for the CDR3 is TGCAGTGCTCCAGGAGGAAGCTATGGCTACACCTTC.

This sequence joins TRBV6-1 and TRBJ2-5; D gene uncertain. Germline V CDR1 and CDR2: MNHNS, SASEGT. Trimming took off 6 bases at V and 2 bases at J, with 13 bases between the two ends. CDR3 length: 14 residues. CDR3 protein: CASRGLDRQETQYF. As DNA, the CDR3 is TGTGCCAGCAGAGGCCTAGACCGACAAGAGACCCAGTACTTC.

In its sample, this clonotype was seen many times. The chain carries TRBV2 and TRBJ2-7, with 12 nucleotides matching TRBD2. Germline V gene data show CDR1 as SNHLY and CDR2 as FYNNEI. J lost 3 bases, V lost 2 bases, and 11 bases had no gene match. This CDR3 region has 18 residues. CDR3 amino acids: CASSEPRLAGGNRYEQYF. The CDR3 DNA sequence: TGTGCCAGCAGTGAACCGCGGCTAGCGGGGGGGAATCGCTACGAGCAGTACTTC.

This clonotype has at least ten counts. The J gene is TRBJ2-5, the V gene TRBV19; perhaps TRBD1 as D (6 bases). Germline V gene data show CDR1 as LNHDA and CDR2 as SQIVND (reference sequence). The CDR3 totals 15 residues. V lost 4 bases to trimming and J lost 1 base, with 13 bases between them. The CDR3 is CASSNPQGSQETQYF. CDR3 coding DNA: TGTGCCAGTAGTAACCCACAGGGTTCCCAAGAGACCCAGTACTTC.

This clonotype was observed a few times. A much larger clone sits a single nucleotide away, making a read error possible. Likely a read error: the CDR3 ends without its conserved phenylalanine or tryptophan. The chain joins TRBV20-1 to TRBJ1-1; no reliable D call. The length of the CDR3 is 13 residues. CDR1 is DFQATT, CDR2 SNEGSKA, per germline (reference sequence). V was clipped by 0 bases and J by 6 bases, with 11 bases between them. This CDR3 is CSAREGQRAEAFL. The CDR3 coding sequence is TGCAGTGCTAGAGAAGGTCAGCGGGCTGAAGCTTTCCTT.

V is TRBV7-3 and J is TRBJ1-2; D uncertain. Deletions cut 4 bases from V and 6 bases from J, with 18 bases between. From germline, CDR1 is SGHTA and CDR2 FQGTGA. This CDR3 has 15 amino acids. CDR3 region: CASSSISGGPHGYTF. The CDR3 DNA follows: TGTGCCAGCAGCTCTATATCCGGAGGGCCCCATGGCTACACCTTC.

This clonotype was seen ten or more times. CDR3 sequence reads: CASSLAGLVETQYF. As DNA, the CDR3 is TGTGCCAGCAGCTTAGCTGGACTAGTTGAGACCCAGTACTTC. The rearrangement uses TRBV7-2 and TRBJ2-5, with TRBD2 matching 7 bases. The V and J ends lost 0 bases and 5 bases, in that order; junction bases with no gene match: 3. The CDR3 extends over 14 amino acids. Germline V gives CDR1 SGHTA, CDR2 FQGNSA. The variable domain in full, with the rest retrieved from reference TRBV7-2 and TRBJ2-5, is GAGVSQSPSNKVTEKGKDVELRCDPISGHTALYWYRQSLGQGLEFLIYFQGNSAPDKSGLPSDRFSAERTGGSVSTLTIQRTQQEDSAVYLCASSLAGLVETQYFGPGTRLLVL.

As concerns this clonotype: A read error may be the cause here, since a much bigger clone is one base away. The chain uses TRBV6-1 and TRBJ2-7, with D possibly matching TRBD2 (5 bases). Germline assignment: CDR1 MNHNS and CDR2 SASEGT. The CDR3 spans 12 residues. Written as DNA, the CDR3 is TGTGCCAGCAGCCTACTAGACTACGAGCAGTGCTTC. It translates to CASSLLDYEQCF.

The sample holds many counts of this clonotype. V is TRBV15 and J is TRBJ1-2; 7 positions match TRBD1. Germline CDR1 reads LNHNV; CDR2 reads YYDKDF (reference sequence). CDR3 size: 14 residues. V lost 5 bases, J lost 9 bases, and 12 bases stayed unmatched. Written as DNA, the CDR3 is TGTGCCACCAGCGGATCGCAGGGGGGGAGGAGCTACACCTTC. Its translation is CATSGSQGGRSYTF.

This clonotype was counted between two and nine times. Being one base from a much bigger clone, this may be a read error. This sequence joins TRBV7-6 and TRBJ2-5; 10 bases are shared with TRBD1. V was clipped by 8 bases and J by 5 bases; unmatched bases: 11. The CDR3 is 15 amino acids. Germline-derived CDR1 and CDR2 are SGHVS and FNYEAQ. CDR3 region: CASGARTGGWETQYF. The CDR3 coding sequence is TGTGCCAGCGGCGCTAGGACAGGGGGTTGGGAGACCCAGTACTTC. The entire variable domain, with the rest obtained from reference TRBV7-6 and TRBJ2-5, is as follows: GAGVSQSPRYKVTKRGQDVALRCDPISGHVSLYWYRQALGQGPEFLTYFNYEAQQDKSGLPNDRFSAERPEGSISTLTIQRTEQRDSAMYRCASGARTGGWETQYFGPGTRLLVL.

This rearrangement joins TRBV20-1 to TRBJ1-5, with 9 bases fitting TRBD1. Germline V gene sequence: CDR1 DFQATT, CDR2 SNEGSKA (reference sequence). This CDR3 region has 14 residues. J was trimmed by 4 bases and V by 6 bases; bases with no gene match: 7. In DNA, the CDR3 is TGCAGTGCCGTAGCCGGGACAGGGAATCAGCCCCAGCATTTT. Amino acids: CSAVAGTGNQPQHF.